The T cell receptor (beta chain) described here comes from a study of human T cells and chemical hapten exposure. Study as a whole: 2% DPC applied to a 2 cm by 2 cm arm area sensitized donors. Small pooled library volume differences chiefly drove per-sample TCR yield variation.

This clonotype was detected many times. Germline trimming cut 6 bases from V and 4 bases from J; bases unmatched to any gene: 4. CDR1 and CDR2 (germline): SNHLY, FYNNEI. The CDR3 loop spans 15 amino acids. Noted time point: pre-sensitization, week 0. Sample treatment: therapeutic diphenylcyclopropenone sensitization with weekly scalp DPC. TCRdb called the RACE reads again in MiXCR, with one record for every CDR3 protein. The data hold fewer than 350,000 distinct CDR3 sequences, with 7.5% to 8% observed a single time. Material: whole blood, obtained in connection with sensitization to the hapten diphenylcyclopropenone (DPC). This clonotype originated in a man between 18 and 29 years old with alopecia areata. Some clones in this sample may be carry-over from other donors' samples. The rearrangement uses TRBV2 and TRBJ2-2, with 11 positions matching TRBD1. The CDR3 coding sequence is TGTGCCAGCAGGTCCGGGACAGGGGGCACCGGGGAGCTGTTTTTT. Its translation is CASRSGTGGTGELFF. Supplemented by reference TRBV2 and TRBJ2-2, the full variable domain reads EPEVTQTPSHQVTQMGQEVILRCVPISNHLYFYWYRQILGQKVEFLVSFYNNEISEKSEIFDDQFSVERPDGSNFTLKIRSTKLEDSAMYFCASRSGTGGTGELFFGEGSRLTVL.